What follows are 2 T cell receptor beta chains derived from one specimen sequenced in a study of cytomegalovirus exposure and HLA in healthy donors. This PCR relied on a set of 60 Vbeta primers and 13 Jbeta primers. TCRdb's copy holds only in-frame clones and misses some; the assay was immunoSEQ multiplex PCR. The sample records 100,000 to 150,000 clones, 75% to 85% being singletons. Specimen: PBMCs. These receptors all stem from a man between 40 and 49 years old in good health and CMV-seronegative.

This chain connects TRBV7-9 to TRBJ2-1, with TRBD1 identical over 10 bases. Germline CDR1 and CDR2: SEHNR and FQNEAQ (reference sequence). Germline trimming cut 4 bases from V and 5 bases from J; bases unmatched to any gene: 2. The CDR3 covers 14 residues. CDR3 sequence (DNA): TGTGCCAGCAGCTCCGGGACAGGGGACAATGAGCAGTTCTTC. As protein: CASSSGTGDNEQFF.

This clone was seen a single time. CDR3 DNA sequence: TGTGCCAGCAGTCCCGACAGGGGTTATGAAAAACTGTTTTTT. As protein: CASSPDRGYEKLFF. The chain joins TRBV6-5 to TRBJ1-4, with TRBD1 identical over 8 bases. From germline, CDR1 is MNHEY and CDR2 SVGAGI. This CDR3 has 14 residues. The V segment lost 5 bases and the J segment 6 bases; nucleotides outside the gene matches: 5.